There are a few counts of the clone carrying this T cell receptor (beta chain). Its antigen is unidentified. These data belong to a study of post-analysis software for immune sequencing data. TCR beta cDNA libraries included unique molecular identifiers. TCRdb re-analysed the PCR reads in MiXCR, keeping a single row per CDR3 protein. The repertoire holds about 500,000 distinct CDR3 sequences, with roughly 45% as singletons. Germline V gene sequence: CDR1 DFQATT, CDR2 SNEGSKA (reference sequence). V dropped 6 bases and J dropped 11; count of bases not matched to a gene: 13. The CDR3 is 14 residues long. Whole-study results and caveats: Multiple sclerosis patients showed significantly lower normalized Chao1 diversity than controls did. Patients used five TRBV segments, including TRBV5-6, TRBV5-1 and TRBV20-1, more often than controls.

This chain joins TRBV20-1 and TRBJ2-5; 12 positions agree with TRBD2. The sequencing sample was made of blood. This clonotype was obtained from a girl between 5 and 17 years old with multiple sclerosis. The CDR3 here is CSARRLAGVGEQYF. DNA for the CDR3: TGCAGTGCACGCAGACTAGCGGGAGTCGGTGAGCAGTACTTC.